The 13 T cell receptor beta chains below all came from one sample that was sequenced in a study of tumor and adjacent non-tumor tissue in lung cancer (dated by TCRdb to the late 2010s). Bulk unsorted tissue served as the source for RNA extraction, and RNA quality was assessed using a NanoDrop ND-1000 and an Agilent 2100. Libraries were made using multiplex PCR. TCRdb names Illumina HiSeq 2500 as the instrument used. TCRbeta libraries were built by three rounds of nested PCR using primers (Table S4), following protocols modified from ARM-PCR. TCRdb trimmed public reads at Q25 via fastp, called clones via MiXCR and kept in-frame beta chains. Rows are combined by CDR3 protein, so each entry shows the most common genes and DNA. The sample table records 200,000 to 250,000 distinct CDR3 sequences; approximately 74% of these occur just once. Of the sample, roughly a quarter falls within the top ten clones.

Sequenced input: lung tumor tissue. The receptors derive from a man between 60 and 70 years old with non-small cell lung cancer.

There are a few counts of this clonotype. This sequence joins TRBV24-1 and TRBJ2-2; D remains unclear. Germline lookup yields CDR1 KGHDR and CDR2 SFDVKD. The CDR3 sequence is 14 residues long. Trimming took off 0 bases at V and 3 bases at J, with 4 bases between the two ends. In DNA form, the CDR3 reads TGTGCCACCAGTGATTTGAGGGACACCGGGGAGCTGTTTTTT. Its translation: CATSDLRDTGELFF.

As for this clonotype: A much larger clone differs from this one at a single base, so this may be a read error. The CDR3 nucleotides read TGTGCCAGCAGCCCCTGGGGGCGGCGACAAGAGACCCAGTACTTC. It is translated as CASSPWGRRQETQYF. This chain connects TRBV12-3 or TRBV12-4 to TRBJ2-5, with TRBD1 as a possible D gene (6 bases). The CDR3 has 15 amino acids. V was clipped by 6 bases and J by 2 bases, with 16 bases between them.

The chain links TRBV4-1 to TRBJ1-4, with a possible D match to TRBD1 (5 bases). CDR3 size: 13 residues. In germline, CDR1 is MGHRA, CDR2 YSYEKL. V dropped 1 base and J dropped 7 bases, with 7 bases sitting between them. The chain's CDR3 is CASSQARVEKLFF. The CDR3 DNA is TGCGCCAGCAGCCAAGCCAGGGTTGAAAAACTGTTTTTT.

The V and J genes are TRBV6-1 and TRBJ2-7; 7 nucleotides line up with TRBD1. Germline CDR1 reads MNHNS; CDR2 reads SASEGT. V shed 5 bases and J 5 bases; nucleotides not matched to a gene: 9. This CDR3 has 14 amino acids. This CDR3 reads CASSSDRVSHEQYF. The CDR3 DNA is TGTGCCAGCAGTTCCGACAGGGTGTCCCACGAGCAGTACTTC.

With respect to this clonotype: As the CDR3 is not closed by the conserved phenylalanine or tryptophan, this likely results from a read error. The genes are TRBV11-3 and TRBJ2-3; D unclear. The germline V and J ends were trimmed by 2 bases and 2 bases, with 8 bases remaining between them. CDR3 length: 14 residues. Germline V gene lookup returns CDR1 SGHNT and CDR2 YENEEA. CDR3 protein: CASSLRRNTDTQYC. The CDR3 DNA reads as TGTGCCAGCAGCTTAAGAAGGAACACAGATACGCAGTATTGT.

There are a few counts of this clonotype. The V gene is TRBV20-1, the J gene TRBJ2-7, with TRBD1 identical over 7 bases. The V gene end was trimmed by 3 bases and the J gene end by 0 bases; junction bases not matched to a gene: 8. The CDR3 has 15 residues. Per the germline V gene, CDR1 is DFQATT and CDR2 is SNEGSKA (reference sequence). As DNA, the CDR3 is TGCAGTGCTAGCCCTGGGACAGCCTCCTCCTACGAGCAGTACTTC. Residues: CSASPGTASSYEQYF.

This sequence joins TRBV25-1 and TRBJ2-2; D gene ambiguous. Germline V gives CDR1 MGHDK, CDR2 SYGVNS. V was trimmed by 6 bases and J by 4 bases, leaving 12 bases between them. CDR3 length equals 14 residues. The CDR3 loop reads CASSPNGSTGELFF. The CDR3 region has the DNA TGTGCCAGCAGCCCCAACGGAAGCACCGGGGAGCTGTTTTTT.

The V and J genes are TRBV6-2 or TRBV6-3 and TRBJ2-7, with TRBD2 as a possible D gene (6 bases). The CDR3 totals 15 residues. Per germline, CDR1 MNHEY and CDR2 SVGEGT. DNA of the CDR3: TGTCCTAGCAGTTCCCCTCGCACGGGAGTTTACGAGCAGTACTTC. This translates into CPSSSPRTGVYEQYF.

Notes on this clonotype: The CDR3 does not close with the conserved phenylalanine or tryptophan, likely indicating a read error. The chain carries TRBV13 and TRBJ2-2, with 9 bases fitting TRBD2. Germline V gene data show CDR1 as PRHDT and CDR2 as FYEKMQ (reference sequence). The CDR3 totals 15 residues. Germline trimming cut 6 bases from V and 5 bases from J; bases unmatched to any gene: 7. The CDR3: CASSRTAGGTGELFS. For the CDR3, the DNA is TGTGCCAGCAGTCGAACGGCGGGAGGGACCGGGGAGCTGTTTTCT.

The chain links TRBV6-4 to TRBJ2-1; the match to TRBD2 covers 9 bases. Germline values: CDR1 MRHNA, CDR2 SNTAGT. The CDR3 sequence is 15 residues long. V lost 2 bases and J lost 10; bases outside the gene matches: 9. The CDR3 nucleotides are TGTGCCAGCAGTGACAGGGCGGGGGGGTTAAGGGAGCAGTTCTTC. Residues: CASSDRAGGLREQFF.

The CDR3 is CSARGHGQTLRSPLHF. The CDR3 DNA is TGCAGTGCTAGAGGACATGGTCAGACTTTAAGGTCACCCCTCCACTTT. The V call is TRBV20-1, the J call TRBJ1-6, with D hard to call. The CDR3 is made up of 16 amino acids. Germline loops: CDR1 DFQATT, CDR2 SNEGSKA (reference sequence). Trimming shortened V by 1 base and J by 10 bases, and 20 bases separated the two germline ends.

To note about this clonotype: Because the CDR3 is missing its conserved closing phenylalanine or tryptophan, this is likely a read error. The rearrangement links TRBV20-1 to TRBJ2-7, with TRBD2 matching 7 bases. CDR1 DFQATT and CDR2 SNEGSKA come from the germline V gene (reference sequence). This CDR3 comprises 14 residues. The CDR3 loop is CNASGGVADYEQYI. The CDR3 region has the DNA TGCAATGCTAGTGGGGGGGTAGCAGACTACGAGCAGTACATC.

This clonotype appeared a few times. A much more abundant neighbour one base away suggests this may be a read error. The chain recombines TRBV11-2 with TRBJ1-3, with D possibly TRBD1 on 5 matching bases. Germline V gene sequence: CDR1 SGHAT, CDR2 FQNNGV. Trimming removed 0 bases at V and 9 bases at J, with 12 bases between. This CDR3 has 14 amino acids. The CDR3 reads CASSLDPGASTIYF. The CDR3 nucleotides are TGTGCCAGCAGCTTAGATCCCGGGGCTAGCACCATATATTTT.